These T cell receptor beta chains were read from a single sample in a study of siplizumab effects on memory and regulatory T cells. Libraries were prepared by immunoSEQ multiplex PCR; TCRdb keeps only in-frame clonotypes and omits some of them. The sample includes over 85,000 clones, 93% of them seen just once. The sample taken for sequencing was CD8+ T cells sorted from blood. These receptors were taken from a human donor in good health. Both conserved end residues are trimmed from each CDR3.

j_gene: TRBJ2-7
v_gene: TRBV4-1
CDR3aa: ASSHPGQGAREQY

j_gene: TRBJ2-7
v_gene: TRBV7-9
CDR3aa: ASSPWTSGTYEQY

j_gene: TRBJ2-7
v_gene: TRBV6-1
CDR3aa: ASTYEGQGAREQY

j_gene: TRBJ2-1
v_gene: TRBV7-2
CDR3aa: ASSLVTFPPEQF

j_gene: TRBJ2-7
v_gene: TRBV14
CDR3aa: ASSQESTYEQY

j_gene: TRBJ2-7
v_gene: TRBV27
CDR3aa: ASSLTGFHEQY

j_gene: TRBJ1-1
v_gene: TRBV7-9
CDR3aa: ASSDPGWDTEAF

j_gene: TRBJ2-7
v_gene: TRBV9
CDR3aa: ASSVAQGMSEQY

j_gene: TRBJ2-7
v_gene: TRBV5-1
CDR3aa: ASKEGHEQY

j_gene: TRBJ2-1
v_gene: TRBV19
CDR3aa: ASSPQGIWNEQF

j_gene: TRBJ2-3
v_gene: TRBV9
CDR3aa: ASAGGSTDTQY

j_gene: TRBJ1-1
v_gene: TRBV7-2
CDR3aa: ASSLVESTEAF

j_gene: TRBJ1-2
v_gene: TRBV4-1
CDR3aa: ASSQDETGTGGPFGYT

j_gene: TRBJ1-1
v_gene: TRBV30
CDR3aa: AWSVLGASEAF

j_gene: TRBJ2-1
v_gene: TRBV27
CDR3aa: ASRSSNEQF

j_gene: TRBJ2-3
v_gene: TRBV2
CDR3aa: ASNRDSNTDTQY

j_gene: TRBJ2-7
v_gene: TRBV4-1
CDR3aa: ASSHKDGTGSSYEQY

j_gene: TRBJ1-2
v_gene: TRBV27
CDR3aa: ASSLGIANYGYT

j_gene: TRBJ2-3
v_gene: TRBV7-9
CDR3aa: ASSLDGASLDTQY

j_gene: TRBJ2-3
v_gene: TRBV6-4
CDR3aa: ASSDSPGGTDTQY

j_gene: TRBJ1-1
v_gene: TRBV2
CDR3aa: ASSAQGNTEAF

j_gene: TRBJ1-1
v_gene: TRBV4-1
CDR3aa: ASSQDPGGAVNTEAF

j_gene: TRBJ2-3
v_gene: TRBV5-1
CDR3aa: ASSLDDLTDTQY

j_gene: TRBJ2-7
v_gene: TRBV7-9
CDR3aa: ASSDSMSGTYEQY

j_gene: TRBJ1-1
v_gene: TRBV9
CDR3aa: ASSVALTNTEAF

j_gene: TRBJ2-7
v_gene: TRBV4-2
CDR3aa: ASSQEIGGRAYEQY

j_gene: TRBJ1-1
v_gene: TRBV5-6
CDR3aa: ASSPQGGTEAF

j_gene: TRBJ2-7
v_gene: TRBV4-1
CDR3aa: ASSRRLGDRGSYEQY

j_gene: TRBJ2-3
v_gene: TRBV7-2
CDR3aa: ASSGRGGREDTQY

j_gene: TRBJ2-5
v_gene: TRBV21-1
CDR3aa: ASSKDRGGKGETQY

j_gene: TRBJ2-7
v_gene: TRBV7-9
CDR3aa: ASSLNPSKPSYEQY

j_gene: TRBJ1-5
v_gene: TRBV4-1
CDR3aa: ASSQDIDRVLKGSNQPQH

j_gene: TRBJ2-7
v_gene: TRBV18
CDR3aa: ASSPPRGPSYEQY

j_gene: TRBJ1-5
v_gene: TRBV5-8
CDR3aa: ASSLTVVEPQH

j_gene: TRBJ2-5
v_gene: TRBV5-4
CDR3aa: ASSSRTDETQY

j_gene: TRBJ1-4
v_gene: TRBV6-1
CDR3aa: ASRPLTRLNEKLF

j_gene: TRBJ1-5
v_gene: TRBV12-5
CDR3aa: ASGSPDNSNQPQH

j_gene: TRBJ1-2
v_gene: TRBV9
CDR3aa: ASSGTSNYGYT

j_gene: TRBJ2-5
v_gene: TRBV5-1
CDR3aa: ASSRLGGGTQETQY

j_gene: TRBJ2-1
v_gene: TRBV5-1
CDR3aa: ASGLLGSYNEQF

j_gene: TRBJ2-5
v_gene: TRBV18
CDR3aa: ASSEGFETQY